Listed below are T cell receptor beta chains from one sample, sequenced in a study of blood T cells in healthy people across ages. TCRdb reprocessed the 5' RACE reads with MiXCR, giving one entry per CDR3 protein. The data show approximately 490,000 distinct CDR3 sequences, 20% to 30% seen once. The data also belong to a second study, concerning T cells of mothers and their children.

The sample was blood. The receptors were sampled from a boy aged 5-17 years in good health. Both conserved end residues are part of each CDR3. D genes are given only for firm matches. Clone size, where shown, is once, few, many, or a class for clones that have expanded.

>many|TRBD1|TRBV7-8|TRBJ1-5
TGTGCCAGCAGCCCGATCGGACAGGGGGTTACCCAGCCCCAGCATTTT
CASSPIGQGVTQPQHF
>few|NA|TRBV5-1|TRBJ1-1
TGCGCCAGCAGCTCAAAGTATAACACTGAAGCTTTCTTT
CASSSKYNTEAFF
>few|TRBD1|TRBV4-3|TRBJ2-5
TGCGCCAGCAGCCAAGAGGACAGGGCTTGGGAGACCCAGTACTTC
CASSQEDRAWETQYF
>few|NA|TRBV19|TRBJ1-1
TGTGCCACGCTAGGAAATTCGAACACTGAAGCTTTCTTT
CATLGNSNTEAFF
>many|NA|TRBV6-7|TRBJ2-1
TGTGCCAGCAGTTATCCGACCGGGACCCCGAAGTACAATGAGCAGTTCTTC
CASSYPTGTPKYNEQFF
>NA|NA|TRBV5-5|TRBJ2-7
TGTGCCAGCAGCTTGAAGGGGGGCCCGACGACCTACGAGCAGTACTTC
CASSLKGGPTTYEQYF
>few|TRBD1|TRBV5-6|TRBJ1-5
TGTGCCAGCAGCTTACAGGGGACGGAGCCCCAGCATTTT
CASSLQGTEPQHF
>once|NA|TRBV2|TRBJ2-1
TGTGCCAGCAGGTGGGGGTTTTACAATGAGCAGTTCTTC
CASRWGFYNEQFF
>NA|TRBD2|TRBV4-1|TRBJ2-1
TGCGCCAGCAGCCATCTAGCGGGAGGTGGCGATGAGCAGTTCTTC
CASSHLAGGGDEQFF
>few|TRBD1|TRBV7-9|TRBJ1-1
TGTGCCAGCAGCTTAGAGTTCAGGGGGCGCGCAGAAATGAACACTGAAGCTTTCTTT
CASSLEFRGRAEMNTEAFF
>NA|NA|TRBV12-3/TRBV12-4|TRBJ2-7
TGTGCCAGCAGTTTAACTGGAGCGTCCGAGCAGTACTTC
CASSLTGASEQYF
>NA|NA|TRBV7-9|TRBJ2-6
TGTGCCAGCAGCGGCCGACTCGACTCTGGGGCCAACGTCCTGACTTTC
CASSGRLDSGANVLTF
>NA|TRBD1|TRBV27|TRBJ2-7
TGTGCCAGCAGTTTAAGGGACAGAGTGGGGACCCCCTACGAGCAGTACTTC
CASSLRDRVGTPYEQYF
>once|NA|TRBV29-1|TRBJ1-2
TGCAGCGTCAATCCCGGGACGGACTATGGCTACACCTTC
CSVNPGTDYGYTF
>NA|NA|TRBV21-1|TRBJ2-1
TGTGCCAGCAGCAACATGGGGGTGAGCTCCTACAATGAGCAGTTCTTC
CASSNMGVSSYNEQFF
>NA|TRBD1|TRBV28|TRBJ2-5
TGTGCCAGCAGAGGGACAGGGGGGACCCAGTACTTC
CASRGTGGTQYF
>NA|TRBD1|TRBV12-3/TRBV12-4|TRBJ2-7
TGTGCCAGCAGTCCCACCCGACAGGGCCTTTTTTACGAGCAGTACTTC
CASSPTRQGLFYEQYF
>NA|NA|TRBV20-1|TRBJ1-4
TGCAGTGCTAGAGGGGGCAGGGGAGAGGTAGAAAAACTGTTTTTT
CSARGGRGEVEKLFF
>many|NA|TRBV7-8|TRBJ2-3
TGTGCCAGCAGCTTAGCAGAGTTACGTGGAGTTAATACGCAGTATTTT
CASSLAELRGVNTQYF
>many|NA|TRBV29-1|TRBJ1-2
TGCAGCGTGGAAACAGGGTCGGACTATGGCTACACCTTC
CSVETGSDYGYTF
>NA|TRBD1|TRBV27|TRBJ1-6
TGTGCCAGCAGCTCCGGGACAGGGGGCTTGGCCCTCCACTTT
CASSSGTGGLALHF
>few|NA|TRBV12-3/TRBV12-4|TRBJ2-1
TGTGCCAGCAGCCCCGGACTATCTGGGTCCAATGAGCAGTTCTTC
CASSPGLSGSNEQFF
>NA|NA|TRBV29-1|TRBJ1-1
TGCAGCGTTGACCTAAAAAAATACGGGAACACTGAAGCTTTCTTT
CSVDLKKYGNTEAFF